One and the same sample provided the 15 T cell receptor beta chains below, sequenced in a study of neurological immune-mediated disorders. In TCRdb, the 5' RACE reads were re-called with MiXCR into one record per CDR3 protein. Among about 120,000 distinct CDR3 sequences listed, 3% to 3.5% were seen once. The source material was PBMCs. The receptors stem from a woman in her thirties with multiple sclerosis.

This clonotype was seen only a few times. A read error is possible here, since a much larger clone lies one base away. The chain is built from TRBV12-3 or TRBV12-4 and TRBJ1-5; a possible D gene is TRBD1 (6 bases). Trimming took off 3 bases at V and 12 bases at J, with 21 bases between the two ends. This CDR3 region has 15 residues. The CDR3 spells CASSFSGGEGKHQHF. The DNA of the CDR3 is TGTGCCAGCAGTTTCTCCGGGGGCGAGGGTAAGCACCAGCATTTT.

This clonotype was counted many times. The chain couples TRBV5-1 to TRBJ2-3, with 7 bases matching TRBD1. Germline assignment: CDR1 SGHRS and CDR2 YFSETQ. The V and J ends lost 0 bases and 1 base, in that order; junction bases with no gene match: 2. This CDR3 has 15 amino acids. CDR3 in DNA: TGCGCCAGCAGCTTGGGAGGGGGCGGCACAGATACGCAGTATTTT. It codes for CASSLGGGGTDTQYF. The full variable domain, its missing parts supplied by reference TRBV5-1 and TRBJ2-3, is KAGVTQTPRYLIKTRGQQVTLSCSPISGHRSVSWYQQTPGQGLQFLFEYFSETQRNKGNFPGRFSGRQFSNSRSEMNVSTLELGDSALYLCASSLGGGGTDTQYFGPGTRLTVL.

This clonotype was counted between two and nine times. CDR3 region: CASSRSGTGNTGELFF. Here the CDR3 DNA reads TGTGCCAGCAGCCGATCCGGGACAGGGAACACCGGGGAGCTGTTTTTT. The chain recombines TRBV7-2 with TRBJ2-2, with 8 bases lining up with TRBD1. Germline CDR1 SGHTA, CDR2 FQGNSA. V shed 5 bases, J shed 1 base, and the junction held 6 bases outside the gene matches. The CDR3 has 16 amino acids.

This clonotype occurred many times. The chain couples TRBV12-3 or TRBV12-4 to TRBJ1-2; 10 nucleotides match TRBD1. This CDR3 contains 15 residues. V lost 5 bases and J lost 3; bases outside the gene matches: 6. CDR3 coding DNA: TGTGCCAGCAGTCCGGGACAGGGGCGCGACTATGGCTACACCTTC. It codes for CASSPGQGRDYGYTF.

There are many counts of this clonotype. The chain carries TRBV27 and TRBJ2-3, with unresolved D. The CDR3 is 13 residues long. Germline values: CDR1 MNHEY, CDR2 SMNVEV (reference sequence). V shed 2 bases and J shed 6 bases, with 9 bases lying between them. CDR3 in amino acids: CASSLALSDTQYF. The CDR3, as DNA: TGTGCCAGCAGTTTAGCCCTTAGCGATACGCAGTATTTT.

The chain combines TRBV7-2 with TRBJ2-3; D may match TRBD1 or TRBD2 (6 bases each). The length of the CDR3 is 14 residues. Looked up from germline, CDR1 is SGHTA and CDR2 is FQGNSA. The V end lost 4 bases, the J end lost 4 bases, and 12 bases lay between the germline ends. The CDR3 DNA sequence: TGTGCCAGCAGCTCCCTCCGGGGGCCAGATACGCAGTATTTT. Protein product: CASSSLRGPDTQYF. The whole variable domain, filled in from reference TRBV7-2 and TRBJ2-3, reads GAGVSQSPSNKVTEKGKDVELRCDPISGHTALYWYRQSLGQGLEFLIYFQGNSAPDKSGLPSDRFSAERTGGSVSTLTIQRTQQEDSAVYLCASSSLRGPDTQYFGPGTRLTVL.

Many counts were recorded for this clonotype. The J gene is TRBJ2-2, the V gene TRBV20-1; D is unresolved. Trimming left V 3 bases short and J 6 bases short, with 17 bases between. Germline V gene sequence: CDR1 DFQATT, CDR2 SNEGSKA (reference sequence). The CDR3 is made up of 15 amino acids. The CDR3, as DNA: TGCAGTGCTAGCACCGACCCAACGGTGGCCGGGGAGCTGTTTTTT. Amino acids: CSASTDPTVAGELFF.

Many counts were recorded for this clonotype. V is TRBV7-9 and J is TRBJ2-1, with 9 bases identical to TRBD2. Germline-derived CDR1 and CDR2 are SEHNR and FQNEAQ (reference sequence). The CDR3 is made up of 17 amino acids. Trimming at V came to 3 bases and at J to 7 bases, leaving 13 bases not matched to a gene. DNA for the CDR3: TGTGCCAGCAGCTTTGGAGGATTAGCGGGAGTAAGGAATGAGCAGTTCTTC. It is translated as CASSFGGLAGVRNEQFF.

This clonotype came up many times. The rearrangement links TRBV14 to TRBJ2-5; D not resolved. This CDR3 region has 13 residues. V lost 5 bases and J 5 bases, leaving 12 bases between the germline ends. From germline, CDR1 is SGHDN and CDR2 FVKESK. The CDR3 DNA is TGTGCCAGCAGCTCCAGAATGCCGGAGACCCAGTACTTC. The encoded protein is CASSSRMPETQYF.

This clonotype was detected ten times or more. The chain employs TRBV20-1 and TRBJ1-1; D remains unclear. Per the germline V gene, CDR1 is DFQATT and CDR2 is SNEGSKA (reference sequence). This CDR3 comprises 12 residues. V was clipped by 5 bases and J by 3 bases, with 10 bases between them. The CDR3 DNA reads TGCAGTGCTGGGCCTAGGGACACTGAAGCTTTCTTT. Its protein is CSAGPRDTEAFF.

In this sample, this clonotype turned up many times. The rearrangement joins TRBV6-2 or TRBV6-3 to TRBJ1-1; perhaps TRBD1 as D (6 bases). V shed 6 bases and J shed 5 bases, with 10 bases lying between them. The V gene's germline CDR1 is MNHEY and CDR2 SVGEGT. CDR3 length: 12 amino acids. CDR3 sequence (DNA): TGTGCCAGCAGCGTTGACAGGACTGAAGCTTTCTTT. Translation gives CASSVDRTEAFF.

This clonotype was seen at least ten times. The DNA of the CDR3 is TGTGCCAGCAGCTTTTCAGCGGGAATCAATCAGCCCCAGCATTTT. It is translated as CASSFSAGINQPQHF. The gene calls are TRBV5-6 and TRBJ1-5; D is ambiguous. CDR3 length equals 15 residues. Between the trimmed V and J ends, which lost 2 bases and 3 bases, there was a span of 12 bases. The germline V gene has CDR1 SGHDT and CDR2 YYEEEE.

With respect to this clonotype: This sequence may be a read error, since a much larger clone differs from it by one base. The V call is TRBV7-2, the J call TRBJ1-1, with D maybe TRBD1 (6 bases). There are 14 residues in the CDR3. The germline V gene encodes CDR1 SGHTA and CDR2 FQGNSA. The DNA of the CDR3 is TGTGCCAGCAGCGCCAGGGGAGGGGTCACTGCAGCTTTCTTT. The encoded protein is CASSARGGVTAAFF.

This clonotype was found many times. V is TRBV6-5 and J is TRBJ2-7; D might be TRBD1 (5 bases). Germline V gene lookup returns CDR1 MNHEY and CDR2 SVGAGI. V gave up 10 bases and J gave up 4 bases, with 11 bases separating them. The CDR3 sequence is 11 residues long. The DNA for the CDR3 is TGTGCCACTACACAGGAATACGAGCAGTACTTC. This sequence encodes CATTQEYEQYF.

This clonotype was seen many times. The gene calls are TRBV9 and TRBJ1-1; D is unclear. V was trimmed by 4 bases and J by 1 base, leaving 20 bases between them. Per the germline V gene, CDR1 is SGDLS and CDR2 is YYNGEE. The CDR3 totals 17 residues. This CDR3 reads CASSPGGVRVRNTEAFF. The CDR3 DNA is TGTGCCAGCAGCCCGGGTGGGGTTCGTGTGAGGAACACTGAAGCTTTCTTT.